This is a list of T cell receptor beta chains from one sample in a study of technical replicates of blood from several donors. Assay: immunoSEQ multiplex PCR; the TCRdb copy retains only in-frame clones and omits some. Among about 64,000 clones, about 86% were seen once, and the ten largest hold 5% to 6%. Source material: PBMCs. The receptors derive from a human donor in good health. Some clones in this sample may be carry-over from other donors' samples. Each CDR3 is given with its conserved first and last residue. The D gene is left open where the match is weak. Clone size is not always given. Where it is, it says once, few, many or a class for expanded clones.

TRBJ2-7	TRBV5-4	-	-	TGTGCCAGCAGCCTGATAGGGGCCGAGCAGTACTTC	CASSLIGAEQYF
TRBJ2-7	TRBV5-4	-	-	TGTGCCAGCAGCGGACTTGAAACCTCCTACGAGCAGTACTTC	CASSGLETSYEQYF
TRBJ2-1	TRBV5-4	TRBD2	-	TGTGCCAGCAGCTCCGGACTAGCGGGGGGCTACAATGAGCAGTTCTTC	CASSSGLAGGYNEQFF
TRBJ2-3	TRBV29-1	TRBD2	-	TGCAGCGTTGGGCGGGGGGCGGCCACAGATACGCAGTATTTT	CSVGRGAATDTQYF
TRBJ2-1	TRBV2	TRBD2	once	TGTGCCAGCAGACTGCTAGCGGGGGGAAACTACAATGAGCAGTTCTTC	CASRLLAGGNYNEQFF
TRBJ1-4	TRBV4-1	-	few	TGCGCCAGCAGCCAAGCTCAGGGGTTTCCAACTAATGAAAAACTGTTTTTT	CASSQAQGFPTNEKLFF
TRBJ2-3	TRBV5-1	TRBD2	-	TGCGCCAGCAGCCCTAGCGGGGAGGCGCAGTATTTT	CASSPSGEAQYF
TRBJ2-1	TRBV19	TRBD2	-	TGTGCCAGTAGTTCTAGCGGGGGCGGCTACAATGAGCAGTTCTTC	CASSSSGGGYNEQFF
TRBJ2-1	TRBV7-6	TRBD2	-	TGTGCCAGCAGCTTAGGGACTAGCGCCCATGGGGAGCAGTTCTTC	CASSLGTSAHGEQFF
TRBJ2-2	TRBV15	-	-	TGTGCCACCAGCAGAGATCCTACCACCGGGGAGCTGTTTTTT	CATSRDPTTGELFF
TRBJ1-2	TRBV6-5	-	-	TGTGCCAGCAGTTACTCGACGGGGTTCAGTGGCTACACCTTC	CASSYSTGFSGYTF
TRBJ1-4	TRBV6-6	TRBD1	few	TGTGCCAGCAGTTCTACGGGACAGGGGGGTGAAAAACTGTTTTTT	CASSSTGQGGEKLFF
TRBJ2-5	TRBV9	-	-	TGTGCCAGCAGCGTAGGTACTAACGCCTTCCAAGAGACCCAGTACTTC	CASSVGTNAFQETQYF
TRBJ1-2	TRBV6-5	-	-	TGTGCCAGCAGTTACCACGGGACACCTAACTATGGCTACACCTTC	CASSYHGTPNYGYTF
TRBJ1-1	TRBV7-9	-	-	TGTGCCAGCAGCTTTAGAAACCAGGGTCAGACTGAAGCTTTCTTT	CASSFRNQGQTEAFF
TRBJ1-2	TRBV10-3	-	-	TGTGCCATCAATCCAGGGGCAGCGGTGTATGGCTACACCTTC	CAINPGAAVYGYTF
TRBJ2-6	TRBV4-1	TRBD2	-	TGCGCCAGCAGCCATCTAGCGGGGGGGGTTGGGGCCAACGTCCTGACTTTC	CASSHLAGGVGANVLTF
TRBJ2-2	TRBV2	TRBD1	-	TGTGCCAGCAGTTCACTAAGGGGGCGCACCGGGGAGCTGTTTTTT	CASSSLRGRTGELFF
TRBJ1-2	TRBV5-6	TRBD1	-	TGTGCCAGCAGCCCGGGGACAGACCGATTGGGCTACACCTTC	CASSPGTDRLGYTF
TRBJ2-3	TRBV7-8	TRBD2	-	TGTGCCAGCATGCGGGGGGGCCGGATCGGCACAGATACGCAGTATTTT	CASMRGGRIGTDTQYF
TRBJ1-2	TRBV19	-	-	TGTGCCAGTAGTATTCGAGACAGCCTCTATGGCTACACCTTC	CASSIRDSLYGYTF
TRBJ1-1	TRBV14	-	-	TGTGCCAGCAGCTGGGAGTTGAACACTGAAGCTTTCTTT	CASSWELNTEAFF
TRBJ2-1	TRBV5-1	TRBD2	many	TGCGCCAGCAGCTCAGCGGGGGGGTACAATGAGCAGTTCTTC	CASSSAGGYNEQFF
TRBJ2-7	TRBV19	TRBD2	once	TGTGCCAGTAGTAAGCTTAGCGGGGGGGCCTACGAGCAGTACTTC	CASSKLSGGAYEQYF
TRBJ2-1	TRBV13	TRBD2	medium-sized	TGTGCCAGCAGCTTACTACCTGGGGCTAGCGGGAGCGATTTGGATGAGCAGTTCTTC	CASSLLPGASGSDLDEQFF
TRBJ2-3	TRBV6-6	TRBD2	-	TGTGCCAGCAGTATTAGCGGGGGGGCTTACGATACGCAGTATTTT	CASSISGGAYDTQYF
TRBJ2-3	TRBV29-1	-	-	TGCAGCGCTGAACCGGGAAGGCCCCCAGATACGCAGTATTTT	CSAEPGRPPDTQYF
TRBJ2-3	TRBV30	-	-	TGTGCCTGGGAGCGGGGCACAGATACGCAGTATTTT	CAWERGTDTQYF
TRBJ2-7	TRBV6-1	TRBD2	-	TGTGCCAGCAGTGTGCGGGGAGGGCCCTACGAGCAGTACTTC	CASSVRGGPYEQYF
TRBJ1-2	TRBV7-2	-	-	TGTGCCAGCAGCTACTCCCTGACAGTCTATGGCTACACCTTC	CASSYSLTVYGYTF
TRBJ2-1	TRBV7-3	TRBD2	-	TGTGCCAGCAGCCTGACCCCGTGGAGCGGGAGAGTCAATGAGCAGTTCTTC	CASSLTPWSGRVNEQFF
TRBJ1-2	TRBV7-8	TRBD1	-	TGTGCCAGCAGCCCCGGGACAGGGGCGAGTTCGTATGGCTACACCTTC	CASSPGTGASSYGYTF
TRBJ1-6	TRBV9	-	-	TGTGCCAGCAGCGTAGAGGGAGGAAGTCGATCCTATAATTCACCCCTCCACTTT	CASSVEGGSRSYNSPLHF
TRBJ2-7	TRBV5-1	-	-	TGCGCCAGCAGCTTGGAGGGGCCAAAATACGAGCAGTACTTC	CASSLEGPKYEQYF
TRBJ1-1	TRBV7-2	-	-	TGTGCCAGCAGCTTAGGGGGGACTCTGAACACTGAAGCTTTCTTT	CASSLGGTLNTEAFF
TRBJ1-2	TRBV29-1	-	-	TGCAGCGTTGGAACCCCTGGGCGTAACTATGGCTACACCTTC	CSVGTPGRNYGYTF
TRBJ2-1	TRBV4-3	-	once	TGCGCCAGCAGCCAAGAGCGTGGGAGGCAGTTCTTC	CASSQERGRQFF